Below, one T cell receptor beta chain is given with its context. Which antigen it targets is not known. Base quality data are lacking; no much larger clone is found one base away. These data belong to a study of cytomegalovirus exposure and HLA in healthy donors (dated by TCRdb to the late 2010s). The study in broad terms: An earlier analysis of about 560 of the donors reported about 260 Gb of sequence data and approximately 120 million unique TCR beta sequences obtained from about 179 million T cells. An early release covering some 640 HLA-typed donors comprised about 300 gigabases of sequencing data and some 79 million unique TCR sequences. Of the roughly 400 genotyped donors, 75% to 85% were placed in the genetic ancestry cluster associated with self-reported Caucasian donors. The study aimed to test whether signatures of past pathogen exposure could be identified by cataloging public T cell receptors. The study used immunosequencing to profile the T cell repertoires of around 600 subjects and linked those repertoires to cytomegalovirus serostatus. A separate validation cohort of 90 to 150 different subjects was used in addition to the approximately 610-subject first cohort. To predict cytomegalovirus infection status, the study combined high-throughput TCR immunosequencing, statistical association of individual TCRs with disease status, and machine learning. To study patterns of TCR occurrence, a later analysis re-analyzed previously published TCR beta repertoires from under 750 donors and added high-resolution HLA genotyping. The later analysis used no new phenotypic data to find candidate immune exposures, relying instead on TCR beta sequences and their occurrence across donors. An earlier analysis of approximately 500 of the donors applied high-throughput TCR beta sequencing to assess whether each TCR beta V gene segment acted as functional or pseudogenic. Alongside the repertoire data, information on donor age, sex, ethnicity and CMV serostatus was compiled. A later genetic analysis used genome-wide SNP genotypes for about 65% of the 666 donors, treating that subset as a discovery cohort. All discovery cohort repertoires had been generated using a single sequencing platform. HLA typing included class I and class II loci at four-digit resolution. The number of typed donors differed by locus: about 620-640 for A, B, C, DRB1 and DQB1; approximately 540 for DQA1; 606 for DPA1; and around 490 for DPB1. Because of strong linkage in the cohort, a few DR-DQ haplotypes were treated as single units for association and clustering. Among about 410 genotyped donors of the cohort, an average of roughly 230,000 unique TCR beta nucleotide sequences was sequenced per donor, of which 15% to 20% were non-productive.

Overall study results and their limits: Assigning TCR associations to individual alleles was difficult when HLA alleles, especially DR and DQ, strongly co-occurred. A further reported finding was that TCR beta sequences accurately predicted the HLA-A and HLA-B alleles for most subjects in the first cohort. A group of highly shared sequence variants was considered likely to be a technical artifact of the sequencing pipeline. A later genetic analysis reported fewer N-insertions in productive TCRs among donors in an Asian-associated ancestry cluster than the approximately 700-donor mean. CMV serostatus was the only immune exposure information available for the cohort. A later analysis found that most CMV-associated TCR beta chains appeared HLA-restricted, with HLA associations seemingly driven largely by CMV exposure. At a false discovery rate of 0.05, a later analysis linked 15,000 to 20,000 TCR beta sequences to specific HLA alleles. Sequencing depth was assumed to be roughly uniform across donors in the presence/absence analyses, though that assumption may not hold. Three of the identified cytomegalovirus-associated TCR beta chains were confirmed in vitro to be specific for cytomegalovirus antigens. The earlier analysis of some 540 of the donors excluded fewer than 20 rarely observed V segments, including chromosome 9 orphons, because counts were too low. According to a later analysis, parvovirus B19, influenza, CMV and Epstein-Barr virus appeared linked to several top co-occurrence clusters. HLA typing was unavailable for some donors at each locus, so association tests used only the typed subset. In a later analysis, TCR association rates were found to vary across HLA loci, with the most associated TCRs seen for DRB1 alleles and the fewest for HLA-C alleles. Correlated functional status among segregating V segments might be attributable to linkage disequilibrium, but an unknown experimental factor could not be ruled out. While some public TCRs were present in many individuals, most TCR sequences turned up only very rarely across donors. The authors suggested that the approach could potentially be generalized to other disease states and immunological phenotypes. Some IMGT-functional V segments, including TRBV6-2 and TRBV6-3, could not be told apart with the 87-base-pair reads, so those segments were excluded. In an earlier analysis of more than 500 of the donors, most TCR beta V segments appeared in productive rearrangements about 87% or about 30% of the time, broadly matching IMGT annotations. Only TCR beta chains were sequenced in this cohort, and the absence of alpha or paired-chain data limited detectable features. Cytomegalovirus status was reported to be diagnosed by the classifier with high specificity and sensitivity in both the original and validation cohorts. A later genetic analysis associated a missense DCLRE1C variant with V-gene and J-gene trimming of TCR beta chains, and an independent cohort replicated the association. A later analysis found that HLA-associated TCR beta chains were more clonally expanded and had lower generation probabilities than equally common non-associated chains. The study listed 150 to 200 TCR beta chains as associated with cytomegalovirus.

The library was generated by the immunoSEQ multiplex PCR assay. For the multiplex PCR, a mixture combining 60 forward primers for TCR Vbeta segments and 13 reverse primers for TCR Jbeta segments was used. A multiplex PCR assay on genomic DNA amplified the CDR3 region of rearranged TCR beta genes. On the Illumina HiSeq System, the amplified TCR beta libraries were sequenced as 87-base-pair reads. Concerning the study's data processing: A later analysis counted some 74 million unique TCR beta chains across the 550 to 700 repertoires, and around 9.9 million of these chains were shared by at least two donors. Raw reads were error-corrected and collapsed into unique sequences with a nearest-neighbor algorithm that merged closely related sequences to remove PCR and sequencing errors. V, D and J gene segments were assigned by aligning CDR3 sequences to IMGT reference sequences. For a sequence to be retained, a match of at least six nucleotides to both a V gene segment and a J gene segment was required. Rearrangements were called productive when the CDR3 lacked stop codons and stayed in frame with V and J; all others were non-productive. Following IMGT convention, CDR3 was defined as the stretch from the second conserved V-encoded cysteine to the conserved J-encoded phenylalanine. The earlier analysis of roughly 590 of the donors excluded any sequence lacking an unambiguous match to a single V gene segment. In an earlier analysis of approximately 500 of the donors, a V segment was called functional when productive rearrangements were above 56.7%, and segregating when the standard deviation between donors exceeded 5%. A statistical classification framework was built to diagnose cytomegalovirus status from the catalog of TCR beta chain sequences. V and J gene assignment, in a later analysis, came from comparing TCR nucleotide sequences with IMGT/GENE-DB human TR gene sequences. A later analysis assigned CDR3 sequences and most-parsimonious VDJ recombination scenarios with the TCRdist pipeline. A later analysis defined each TCR beta chain by its CDR3 amino acid sequence plus V-gene family, and excluded reads lacking a unique V-gene family. To address suspected cross-contamination and a sequencing artifact, a later analysis removed 450 to 700 highly shared, low-generation-probability nucleotide sequences. In a later analysis, a clonal expansion index was calculated for each public chain from normalized within-repertoire ranks of inferred template counts. In a later analysis, generation probabilities were computed with a VDJ recombination model fitted to out-of-frame rearrangements, and the resulting probabilities were checked against IGoR. In a later analysis, TCR-TCR, TCR-HLA and TCR-CMV co-occurrence was scored with hypergeometric tests, and a repertoire-size bias correction was applied to TCR pairs. In a later analysis, false discovery rates were estimated by permuting HLA or CMV assignments 20 times. In a later analysis, co-occurring TCRs were grouped with DBSCAN, and TCRdist sequence similarity was added when clustering was performed within HLA-allele-positive subsets. Repertoires with fewer than 30,000 or more than 120,000 public chains were left out of co-occurrence clustering, as were about five repertoires with anomalous nucleotide sharing. TCRdb re-hosts the immuneACCESS table, in-frame sequences only. Its copies lack some clones; in the studies checked, an unresolved V gene accounts for under half of them, and the cause for the rest is not known. V and J calls and clone size are given by that table; D and trimming were obtained from the DNA. The sample table lists about 140,000 clones, almost 85% of them with a count of one. 3% to 3.5% of the sample is taken by the ten largest.

The cohort comprised some 700 healthy bone marrow donors. At the time of sampling, all cohort members were nominally healthy, though unrecorded immune exposures were likely present. The donor tested CMV seropositive, placing the donor among the 289 seropositive members of the cohort. Each donor provided a peripheral blood sample, and peripheral blood mononuclear cells were used for TCR beta sequencing. Genomic DNA extraction from the blood cell samples was performed with the Qiagen DNeasy Blood Extraction Kit. The germline V gene encodes CDR1 SNHLY and CDR2 FYNNEI. Reading from cysteine to phenylalanine, the CDR3 counts 13 amino acids. Just the 39-base CDR3 DNA is kept, in frame starting at base 1. Here V drops 7 bases and J drops 1 base, and the junction holds 1 base not matched to any gene.

Sequenced sample: PBMCs. This clonotype originated in a man between 18 and 35 years old in good health and CMV-seropositive. The chain couples TRBV2 to TRBJ1-5; 7 nucleotides in the junction match TRBD1. The CDR3 is CASKGASNQPQHF. The DNA reads TGTGCCAGCAAGGGGGCGAGCAATCAGCCCCAGCATTTT.